This T cell receptor (beta chain) derives from a study of breast tumors, draining lymph nodes, adjacent tissues (dated by TCRdb to 2016 to 2017). A note on the overall study: Breast cancer patients provided tumor, adjacent nontumor tissue and axillary lymph nodes, and the study compared the TCR beta repertoires across these three sources. In human breast cancer, the study set out to evaluate how tumor, surrounding tissue and draining lymph node repertoires relate to one another and whether T cells may move between these sites.

The paper as a whole reports these results and caveats: T-cell repertoire diversity in tumors was found to be lower than in lymph nodes but higher than in nontumor tissue, and preferential V and J gene usage was observed. Tumor and nontumor tissue repertoires were significantly more similar in luminal-like than in basal-like breast cancer. The conclusion that tumor T cells originate in lymph nodes was framed as consistent with a hypothesis rather than directly demonstrated. The data were judged consistent with most tumor T cells deriving from the lymph node and then expanding within tumor tissue.

Sequencing was performed on an Illumina HiSeq 2000. Multiplex PCR amplification was used to generate the TCR beta chain libraries. The amplified TCR beta chain products were analyzed by high-throughput sequencing. Using fastp at Q25 and MiXCR, TCRdb reprocessed the public reads and kept productive beta chains. Each entry merges the rows of one CDR3 protein and shows their most common DNA and genes. Recorded for this sample are roughly 130,000 distinct CDR3 sequences; roughly 21% of them occurred a single time. The ten largest clones add up to about 3.5% of the sample. Cut back by 1 base and 1 base, the V and J ends lie 10 bases apart. The CDR3 runs 15 residues from the cysteine to the phenylalanine. Only the CDR3 DNA stays, 45 bases, in frame from base 1. Reading the germline V gene gives CDR1 SGHVS and CDR2 FQNEAQ. This clonotype came up many times. The clone's antigen remains unknown. Base qualities are not provided; no much larger clone lies one nucleotide away.

Lymph node samples were obtained from the axillary draining lymph nodes of breast cancer patients. The chain is assembled from TRBV7-8 and TRBJ2-5; the D gene is perhaps TRBD1, from 6 matching bases. The sequenced sample consisted of axillary lymph node tissue. This sequence was found in a female donor with breast cancer. Some clones in this sample may be carry-over from other donors' samples. The nucleotide sequence reads TGTGCCAGCAGCTTAGGGGGGCCGGGCCAAGAGACCCAGTACTTC. Its protein reads: CASSLGGPGQETQYF. Joined to the reference TRBV7-8 and TRBJ2-5 proteins, this CDR3 gives the full variable domain: GAGVSQSPRYKVAKRGQDVALRCDPISGHVSLFWYQQALGQGPEFLTYFQNEAQLDKSGLPSDRFFAERPEGSVSTLKIQRTQQEDSAVYLCASSLGGPGQETQYFGPGTRLLVL.